This TCR beta chain was observed in a study of vaccination and CD4 T cells after COVID-19. Study-wide background: Overlapping peptides covering the spike proteins of SARS-CoV-2, HCoV-NL63, HCoV-OC43 and HCoV-229E were added to stimulate cells.

The Oncomine TCR Beta short-read assay sequenced DNA from cultured CD4+ T cells. TCRdb itself ran the PCR reads through MiXCR, one entry per CDR3 protein. In the table there are about 18,000 distinct CDR3 sequences, 50% of which are singletons. As to this clonotype: As yet, its antigen is unknown.

Treatment indicated: approximately 10-day PBMC culture with coronavirus spike peptide pools or control peptides (ViraFEST assay). Germline V lookup: CDR1 SQVTM, CDR2 ANQGSEA. This CDR3 has 12 residues. Between the trimmed V and J ends, which lost 6 bases and 4 bases, there was a span of 12 bases. V is TRBV29-1 and J is TRBJ2-5; a possible D gene is TRBD2 (5 bases). This clonotype was sampled from a human donor who had recovered from COVID-19. The specimen was CD4+ T cells from blood, cultured in vitro. The DNA of the CDR3 is TGCAGCGTGAGGGCGGGCGGAGAGACCCAGTACTTC. It specifies CSVRAGGETQYF.